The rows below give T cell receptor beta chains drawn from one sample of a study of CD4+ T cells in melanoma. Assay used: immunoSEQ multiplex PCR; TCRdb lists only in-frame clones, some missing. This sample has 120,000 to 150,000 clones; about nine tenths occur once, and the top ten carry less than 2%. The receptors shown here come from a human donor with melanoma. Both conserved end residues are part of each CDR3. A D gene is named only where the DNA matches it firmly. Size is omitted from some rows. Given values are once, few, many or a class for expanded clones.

CDR3aa: CASSLGLDEQFF
CDR3nt: TGTGCCAGCAGCTTGGGACTAGATGAGCAGTTCTTC
v_gene: TRBV5-4
abundance: NA
d_gene: NA
j_gene: TRBJ2-1

CDR3aa: CASSEGVLAKNIQYF
CDR3nt: TGTGCCAGCAGTGAAGGGGTACTAGCCAAAAACATTCAGTACTTC
v_gene: TRBV6-1
abundance: NA
d_gene: NA
j_gene: TRBJ2-4

CDR3aa: CASRTGGRYEQYF
CDR3nt: TGTGCCAGCCGGACCGGGGGCCGCTACGAGCAGTACTTC
v_gene: TRBV6-5
abundance: NA
d_gene: NA
j_gene: TRBJ2-7

CDR3aa: CASSIGRGNNEQFF
CDR3nt: TGTGCCAGCAGCATCGGGAGGGGGAACAATGAGCAGTTCTTC
v_gene: TRBV27
abundance: NA
d_gene: TRBD2
j_gene: TRBJ2-1

CDR3aa: CASSWGSYEQYF
CDR3nt: TGTGCCAGCAGCTGGGGTTCCTACGAGCAGTACTTC
v_gene: TRBV5-6
abundance: NA
d_gene: NA
j_gene: TRBJ2-7

CDR3aa: CASRLAAGVVIGELFF
CDR3nt: TGTGCAAGTCGCTTAGCGGCAGGCGTCGTGATCGGGGAGCTGTTTTTT
v_gene: TRBV12-2
abundance: NA
d_gene: NA
j_gene: TRBJ2-2

CDR3aa: CASRGVSYNEQFF
CDR3nt: TGTGCCAGTAGGGGGGTATCCTACAATGAGCAGTTCTTC
v_gene: TRBV19
abundance: NA
d_gene: NA
j_gene: TRBJ2-1

CDR3aa: CASSLDESGYTF
CDR3nt: TGTGCCAGCAGCCTAGACGAGAGTGGCTACACCTTC
v_gene: TRBV7-8
abundance: NA
d_gene: NA
j_gene: TRBJ1-2

CDR3aa: CASSSGPGGTDTQYF
CDR3nt: TGTGCCAGCAGCTCGGGACCCGGAGGTACAGATACGCAGTATTTT
v_gene: TRBV11-2
abundance: NA
d_gene: NA
j_gene: TRBJ2-3

CDR3aa: CSVVSSDGTRLLGGSTGELFF
CDR3nt: TGCAGCGTTGTCTCCTCAGACGGGACTAGACTATTGGGGGGATCGACCGGGGAGCTGTTTTTT
v_gene: TRBV29-1
abundance: NA
d_gene: TRBD2
j_gene: TRBJ2-2

CDR3aa: CASRDGGLDTQYF
CDR3nt: TGTGCCAGCAGAGATGGCGGGCTTGATACGCAGTATTTT
v_gene: TRBV27
abundance: NA
d_gene: NA
j_gene: TRBJ2-3

CDR3aa: CASSLDGTGTDTQYF
CDR3nt: TGCGCCAGCAGCTTGGACGGGACAGGGACAGATACGCAGTATTTT
v_gene: TRBV5-1
abundance: few
d_gene: TRBD1
j_gene: TRBJ2-3

CDR3aa: CSGAAGSDTQYF
CDR3nt: TGCAGCGGGGCCGCTGGATCTGATACGCAGTATTTT
v_gene: TRBV29-1
abundance: NA
d_gene: NA
j_gene: TRBJ2-3

CDR3aa: CASSYSTRQQETQYF
CDR3nt: TGTGCCAGCAGTTACTCGACCAGACAACAAGAGACCCAGTACTTC
v_gene: TRBV6-5
abundance: NA
d_gene: NA
j_gene: TRBJ2-5

CDR3aa: CASTNRATNEKLFF
CDR3nt: TGTGCCAGTACCAACAGGGCAACTAATGAAAAACTGTTTTTT
v_gene: TRBV19
abundance: NA
d_gene: NA
j_gene: TRBJ1-4

CDR3aa: CASRAPPTDEQYF
CDR3nt: TGTGCCAGCAGGGCCCCACCCACCGACGAGCAGTACTTC
v_gene: TRBV6-1
abundance: NA
d_gene: NA
j_gene: TRBJ2-7

CDR3aa: CASSLSPQGGTGELFF
CDR3nt: TGCGCCAGCAGCTTGTCCCCACAGGGTGGAACCGGGGAGCTGTTTTTT
v_gene: TRBV5-1
abundance: NA
d_gene: NA
j_gene: TRBJ2-2

CDR3aa: CASSASGSGETQYF
CDR3nt: TGTGCCAGCAGTGCCTCGGGCTCGGGAGAGACCCAGTACTTC
v_gene: TRBV6-1
abundance: once
d_gene: NA
j_gene: TRBJ2-5

CDR3aa: CASSPGGRGVEQYF
CDR3nt: TGTGCCAGCAGCCCGGGCGGCCGGGGGGTCGAGCAGTACTTC
v_gene: TRBV5-4
abundance: NA
d_gene: TRBD2
j_gene: TRBJ2-7

CDR3aa: CASSWMSGEAFF
CDR3nt: TGTGCCAGCAGTTGGATGAGTGGTGAAGCTTTCTTT
v_gene: TRBV11-2
abundance: NA
d_gene: NA
j_gene: TRBJ1-1

CDR3aa: CASSNGVTQYF
CDR3nt: TGTGCCAGTTCCAACGGGGTGACCCAGTACTTC
v_gene: TRBV6-5
abundance: NA
d_gene: NA
j_gene: TRBJ2-5

CDR3aa: CASGLEGGGNQPQHF
CDR3nt: TGTGCTAGTGGTTTGGAGGGGGGGGGCAATCAGCCCCAGCATTTT
v_gene: TRBV12-5
abundance: NA
d_gene: NA
j_gene: TRBJ1-5